This T cell receptor beta chain comes out of a study of T cell responses to AZD1222 COVID-19 vaccine. Measured with immunoSEQ multiplex PCR; TCRdb has only the in-frame clones, and not every one. This table holds 100,000 to 120,000 clones, 86% found once. CDR3 length: 14 residues. Germline loops: CDR1 SEHNR, CDR2 FQNEAQ (reference sequence). Trimming took 6 bases from V and 4 from J; bases not matched to a gene: 8. This clonotype was obtained from an adult in good health. The gene calls are TRBV7-9 and TRBJ1-1; 7 bases match TRBD1. Source: peripheral blood, taken on day 0 of AZD1222 vaccination. The CDR3 DNA follows: TGTGCCAGCAGGGCGACAGGGTCCTCCACTGAAGCTTTCTTT. Its protein is CASRATGSSTEAFF.